This T cell receptor (beta chain) was sequenced for a study of T cell repertoires in ileal Crohn's disease. The study, taken as a whole, reports: Clonality above 26.8% at surgery always came with endoscopic recurrence.

Clones were sequenced by immunoSEQ multiplex PCR, and TCRdb holds only the in-frame ones, with some missing. The sample has fewer than 4,500 clones, around 85% seen once. Notes on this clone: Antigen specificity is unknown.

The CDR3 is 14 amino acids. Trimming removed 6 bases at V and 4 bases at J, with 15 bases between. CDR1 is SNHLY and CDR2 is FYNNEI in the germline V gene. This receptor was obtained from an adult with Crohn's disease. The sample comprised ileal tissue. The chain combines TRBV2 with TRBJ1-1; a possible D gene is TRBD1 (5 bases). CDR3 sequence (DNA): TGTGCCAGCAGGGAGCAGGGAGGAGGCACTGAAGCTTTCTTT. Amino acid sequence: CASREQGGGTEAFF.